The following is a T cell receptor (beta chain) sequence with its context. Its matching antigen is unknown. A single base separates this from a much larger clone, so it may be a read error. The data belong to a study of neurological immune-mediated disorders. Broader study findings: While HTLV-1-associated myelopathy showed the greatest TCR clonal expansion, multiple sclerosis showed the least, falling below healthy controls.

Synthesis of cDNA was performed by 5'RACE using 10-nucleotide random UMIs. The yield of each sequencing run was over 190 million TCR-beta sequences from 15-18 subjects. TCRdb recomputed calls from the 5' RACE reads with MiXCR, one row per CDR3 protein. The sample includes under 40,000 distinct CDR3 sequences, about 14% of them seen just once. This sequence was found in a woman between 45 and 60 years old with HTLV-1-associated myelopathy (HAM/TSP). Sequenced sample: PBMCs.

The CDR3 sequence is CASSLTSMSYTEAFF. As DNA, the CDR3 is TGTGCCAGCAGCTTAACATCCATGAGCTACACTGAAGCTTTCTTT. The chain employs TRBV7-3 and TRBJ1-1; D gene unclear. The CDR3 totals 15 residues. Trimming took off 0 bases at V and 3 bases at J, with 11 bases between the two ends. Germline CDR1 is SGHTA and CDR2 is FQGTGA. Combining the CDR3 with reference TRBV7-3 and TRBJ1-1 gives the whole variable domain GAGVSQTPSNKVTEKGKYVELRCDPISGHTALYWYRQSLGQGPEFLIYFQGTGAADDSGLPNDRFFAVRPEGSVSTLKIQRTERGDSAVYLCASSLTSMSYTEAFFGQGTRLTVV.